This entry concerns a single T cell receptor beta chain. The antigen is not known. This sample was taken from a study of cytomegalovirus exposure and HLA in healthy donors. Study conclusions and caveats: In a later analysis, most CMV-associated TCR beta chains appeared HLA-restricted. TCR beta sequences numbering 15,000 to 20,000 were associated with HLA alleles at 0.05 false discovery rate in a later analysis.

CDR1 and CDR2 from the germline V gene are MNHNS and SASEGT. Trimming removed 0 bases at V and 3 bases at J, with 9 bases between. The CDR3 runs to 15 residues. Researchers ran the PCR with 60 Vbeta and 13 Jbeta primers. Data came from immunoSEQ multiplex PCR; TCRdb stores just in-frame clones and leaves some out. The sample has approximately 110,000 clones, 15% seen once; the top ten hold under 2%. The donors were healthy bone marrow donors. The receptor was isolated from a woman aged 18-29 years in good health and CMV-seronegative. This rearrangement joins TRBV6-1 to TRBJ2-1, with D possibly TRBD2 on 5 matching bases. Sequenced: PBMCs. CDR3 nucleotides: TGTGCCAGCAGTGAAGCGGGAGTTAGCTACAATGAGCAGTTCTTC. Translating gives CASSEAGVSYNEQFF.